This passage covers 25 T cell receptor beta chains from one sample sequenced in a study of cytotoxic CD8 clonotypes in ibrutinib-treated CLL. Sequenced by immunoSEQ multiplex PCR; TCRdb stores in-frame clones only, minus some. The table includes over 95,000 clones, 58% detected once. This sample comprised PBMCs, obtained after 24 months of ibrutinib treatment. These TCRs come from a human donor with chronic lymphocytic leukemia.

The table lists this clone with a few counts. This chain connects TRBV15 to TRBJ2-2; TRBD2 matches 8 bases. CDR3 length: 15 residues. V lost 1 base and J lost 3; bases outside the gene matches: 1. The germline gives CDR1 LNHNV, CDR2 YYDKDF (reference sequence). The CDR3 nucleotides read TGTGCCACCAGCAGAGGAGCGGGGGACACCGGGGAGCTGTTTTTT. This sequence encodes CATSRGAGDTGELFF.

The table lists this clone with a few counts. The rearrangement uses TRBV29-1 and TRBJ1-5; TRBD1 might be the D (5 bases). Germline CDR1 and CDR2: SQVTM and ANQGSEA. The CDR3 contains 12 residues. V gave up 5 bases and J gave up 7 bases, with 12 bases separating them. This CDR3 is CSVSAGEQPQHF. The CDR3 coding sequence is TGCAGCGTTAGCGCGGGGGAACAGCCCCAGCATTTT.

The rearrangement links TRBV30 to TRBJ1-2; TRBD1 matches at 7 bases. This CDR3 comprises 13 residues. The germline V gene has CDR1 GTSNPN and CDR2 SVGIG (reference sequence). Losses at the gene ends were 8 bases for V and 8 bases for J; bases not matched to a gene: 14. The CDR3 DNA reads as TGTGCCGGACGCGGGGCAGGGGGAAGCGGCTACACCTTC. As protein: CAGRGAGGSGYTF. Variable domain in full (rest from reference TRBV30 and TRBJ1-2): SQTIHQWPATLVQPVGSPLSLECTVEGTSNPNLYWYRQAAGRGLQLLFYSVGIGQISSEVPQNLSASRPQDRQFILSSKKLLLSDSGFYLCAGRGAGGSGYTFGSGTRLTVV.

This sequence joins TRBV21-1 and TRBJ2-7; TRBD2 is taken as the D call from the table, unchecked against the DNA. TRBV21-1 is given as a pseudogene. The CDR3 extends over 15 amino acids. CDR3 sequence reads: CASSIYPGEGYEQYF. CDR3 bases: TGTGCCAGCAGCATTTATCCAGGGGAGGGCTACGAGCAGTACTTC.

The chain uses TRBV2 and TRBJ2-7; D possibly corresponds to TRBD1 (5 bases). V was shortened by 2 bases and J by 0 bases, with 11 bases between the two germline ends. Looked up from germline, CDR1 is SNHLY and CDR2 is FYNNEI. The CDR3 consists of 15 residues. The CDR3 loop is CASSEMGGASYEQYF. The DNA for the CDR3 is TGTGCCAGCAGTGAAATGGGTGGGGCCTCCTACGAGCAGTACTTC.

The rearrangement links TRBV19 to TRBJ2-1; unclear D gene. The ends were cut back, 1 base at V and 0 bases at J, with 4 bases in the middle. This CDR3 has 14 amino acids. Germline V gene data show CDR1 as LNHDA and CDR2 as SQIVND (reference sequence). The CDR3 region has the DNA TGTGCCAGTAGTATAGGGAGCTCCTACAATGAGCAGTTCTTC. Protein: CASSIGSSYNEQFF.

In DNA form, the CDR3 reads TGTGCCAGCAGTTACGCGGGACTGCTCTACGAGCAGTACTTC. Protein: CASSYAGLLYEQYF. The chain uses TRBV6-6 and TRBJ2-7; D possibly corresponds to TRBD2 (6 bases). The CDR3 has 14 amino acids. CDR1 is MNHNY and CDR2 is SVGAGI in the germline V gene (reference sequence). V gave up 2 bases and J gave up 3 bases, with 11 bases separating them.

This chain connects TRBV6-6 to TRBJ1-1; no clear D. Germline V lookup: CDR1 MNHNY, CDR2 SVGAGI (reference sequence). The CDR3 has 11 amino acids. V was cut by 5 bases and J by 11 bases, with 12 bases left in between. The CDR3 nucleotides are TGTGCCAGCAGTACAATACAGCGGGCTTTCTTT. Translation: CASSTIQRAFF.

V gene TRBV5-1 combines with J gene TRBJ2-6; possibly TRBD1 for D (6 bases). The CDR3 is made up of 15 amino acids. From germline, CDR1 is SGHRS and CDR2 YFSETQ. Trimming stripped 2 bases from V and 1 base from J, with 7 bases between. The CDR3 loop reads CASSFQGSGANVLTF. The CDR3 DNA reads as TGCGCCAGCAGCTTTCAGGGGTCTGGGGCCAACGTCCTGACTTTC.

V is TRBV29-1 and J is TRBJ1-2, with TRBD1 matching over 7 bases. The V gene's germline CDR1 is SQVTM and CDR2 ANQGSEA. This CDR3 contains 12 residues. V trimming: 7 bases; J trimming: 5 bases; junction bases outside the gene matches: 7. In DNA, the CDR3 is TGCAGCGGCGAAGACAGGGTGTATGGCTACACCTTC. It encodes CSGEDRVYGYTF.

This clone has only a few counts. Different DNA sequences within this sample yield the same CDR3. The V and J genes are TRBV10-3 and TRBJ2-4; no clear D. The CDR3 runs to 12 residues. From germline, CDR1 is ENHRY and CDR2 SYGVKD. Between the trimmed V and J ends, which lost 2 bases and 4 bases, there was a span of 3 bases. In DNA, the CDR3 is TGTGCCATCAGTGAGGGGAAAAACATTCAGTACTTC. This translates into CAISEGKNIQYF.

This clone was seen more than once but under ten times. The chain's CDR3 is CASSYGRGRYEQYF. In DNA form, the CDR3 reads TGTGCCAGCAGTTACGGTAGGGGGCGGTACGAGCAGTACTTC. The V and J genes are TRBV6-5 and TRBJ2-7, with TRBD1 matching over 7 bases. The V segment lost 2 bases and the J segment 4 bases; nucleotides outside the gene matches: 5. The CDR3 contains 14 residues. Germline lookup yields CDR1 MNHEY and CDR2 SVGAGI.

The sample holds a few counts of this clone. The rearrangement links TRBV30 to TRBJ2-7; TRBD1 might be the D (6 bases). Germline values: CDR1 GTSNPN, CDR2 SVGIG (reference sequence). The CDR3 loop spans 13 amino acids. Trimming removed 5 bases at V and 4 bases at J, with 15 bases between. CDR3 bases: TGTGCCTGGGCTCGTCCGCAGGGGTACGAGCAGTACTTC. Its protein product is CAWARPQGYEQYF.

This rearrangement joins TRBV18 to TRBJ1-2; no reliable D call. This CDR3 is 13 amino acids long. V lost 0 bases and J lost 7, with 9 bases in between. The germline CDR1 and CDR2 sequences are KGHSH and LQKENI. The DNA for the CDR3 is TGTGCCAGCTCACCACCAGGACCCTTTGGCTACACCTTC. This sequence encodes CASSPPGPFGYTF.

The V and J genes are TRBV15 and TRBJ2-7; D remains unclear. CDR1 is LNHNV, CDR2 YYDKDF, per germline (reference sequence). Trimming left V 2 bases short and J 0 bases short, with 11 bases between. This CDR3 comprises 15 residues. The CDR3 reads CATSRTKTDSYEQYF. The CDR3 DNA sequence: TGTGCCACCAGCAGAACAAAGACGGACTCCTACGAGCAGTACTTC. The variable domain in full, with the rest retrieved from reference TRBV15 and TRBJ2-7, is DAMVIQNPRYQVTQFGKPVTLSCSQTLNHNVMYWYQQKSSQAPKLLFHYYDKDFNNEADTPDNFQSRRPNTSFCFLDIRSPGLGDTAMYLCATSRTKTDSYEQYFGPGTRLTVT.

This clone was counted only a few times. The chain carries TRBV7-9 and TRBJ1-5; D ambiguous. CDR1 and CDR2 from the germline V gene are SEHNR and FQNEAQ (reference sequence). The CDR3 is 15 amino acids. The germline V and J ends were trimmed by 0 bases and 2 bases, with 8 bases remaining between them. The CDR3 DNA is TGTGCCAGCAGCTTAGCAGGGAATGGCAATCAGCCCCAGCATTTT. Protein: CASSLAGNGNQPQHF.

V gene TRBV19 combines with J gene TRBJ2-1; D gene uncertain. Deletions cut 2 bases from V and 2 bases from J, with 10 bases between. The CDR3 contains 15 residues. From germline, CDR1 is LNHDA and CDR2 SQIVND (reference sequence). CDR3 DNA: TGTGCCAGTAGTATACAACTTAACACCTACAATGAGCAGTTCTTC. It yields the protein CASSIQLNTYNEQFF.

The genes are TRBV6-4 and TRBJ2-5, with D possibly being TRBD1 or TRBD2 (5 bases each). V was clipped by 9 bases and J by 6 bases, with 23 bases between them. Germline V gene sequence: CDR1 MRHNA, CDR2 SNTAGT. This CDR3 spans 15 amino acids. The CDR3 DNA follows: TGTGCCAGTAAAGCCCGCTCCGGGACCGTCAAGACCCAGTACTTC. This sequence encodes CASKARSGTVKTQYF.

J is TRBJ2-5 and V is TRBV5-6; D not resolved. Germline V CDR1 and CDR2: SGHDT, YYEEEE. The CDR3 sequence is 12 residues long. The germline V and J ends were trimmed by 0 bases and 6 bases, with 6 bases remaining between them. DNA for the CDR3: TGTGCCAGCAGCTTGGGGGCGAAGACCCAGTACTTC. Amino acid sequence: CASSLGAKTQYF.

This chain links TRBV7-3 with TRBJ2-5; 7 bases match TRBD2. This CDR3 is 15 amino acids long. The junction had 5 bases not matched to a gene; V was cut back by 0 bases and J by 4 bases. The V gene's germline CDR1 is SGHTA and CDR2 FQGTGA. CDR3 region: CASSLTVGEGETQYF. CDR3 nucleotides: TGTGCCAGCAGCTTAACAGTCGGGGAGGGAGAGACCCAGTACTTC.

This chain joins TRBV5-4 and TRBJ2-2; D is ambiguous. CDR1 is SGHNT, CDR2 YYREEE, per germline (reference sequence). V lost 3 bases, J lost 4 bases, and 1 base lay in between. The CDR3 sequence is 11 residues long. The CDR3 DNA follows: TGTGCCAGCAGCTCCACCGGGGAGCTGTTTTTT. Protein: CASSSTGELFF.

This clone turned up a few times. The chain is built from TRBV11-1 and TRBJ2-6; 7 nucleotides match TRBD2. Looked up from germline, CDR1 is SGHAT and CDR2 is FQDESV (reference sequence). Trimming took 3 bases from V and 2 from J; bases not matched to a gene: 4. The CDR3 length is 16 residues. The CDR3 loop is CASSLGGIAGANVLTF. In DNA, the CDR3 is TGTGCCAGCAGCTTGGGGGGGATTGCTGGGGCCAACGTCCTGACTTTC.

This clone was seen ten or more times. This sequence joins TRBV19 and TRBJ1-1; D uncertain. Germline assignment: CDR1 LNHDA and CDR2 SQIVND (reference sequence). This CDR3 has 13 amino acids. Trimming shortened V by 5 bases and J by 1 base, and 8 bases separated the two germline ends. CDR3 sequence reads: CASSVHENTEAFF. CDR3 sequence (DNA): TGTGCCAGTAGTGTGCATGAGAACACTGAAGCTTTCTTT.

The V and J genes are TRBV5-4 and TRBJ1-2; 9 bases align to TRBD1. The germline V gene has CDR1 SGHNT and CDR2 YYREEE (reference sequence). The CDR3 is made up of 15 amino acids. After removal of 2 bases from V and 4 bases from J, the junction contained 6 bases not matched to a gene. The CDR3 DNA sequence: TGTGCCAGCAGCTTTCCACAGGGGGCGGGCTATGGCTACACCTTC. Translation: CASSFPQGAGYGYTF.

This sequence joins TRBV2 and TRBJ1-1; no firm D call. Trimming took 1 base from V and 4 from J, leaving 13 bases between them. From germline, CDR1 is SNHLY and CDR2 FYNNEI. CDR3 length: 15 residues. The CDR3 bases are TGTGCCAGCAGTGAAGGGGAAGTGTTATTCACTGAAGCTTTCTTT. It specifies CASSEGEVLFTEAFF.